This T cell receptor (beta chain) was retrieved from a study of blood T cell repertoires in COVID-19. The overall study: Specimens from acute and convalescent COVID-19 originated in the United States, Italy and Spain. In each case, the material was cDNA or gDNA derived from T cells, B-cell-depleted T cells, or PBMCs.

This CDR3 has 14 amino acids. The V end was cut by 4 bases, the J end by 8 bases, with 18 bases between. Germline CDR1 is SGHRS and CDR2 is YFSETQ. As handled by the study authors: Estimated nucleated cell counts came from reference gene primer amplification. Clones were read by immunoSEQ multiplex PCR, and TCRdb kept only the in-frame ones, dropping some. V and J calls and clone size are given by that table; D and trimming were obtained from the DNA. The sample lists 120,000 to 150,000 clones; 87% were seen once. This clone has a single count. This chain connects TRBV5-1 to TRBJ1-2, with D tentatively TRBD1 (5 bases). The clonotype comes from a man at least 80 years old with acute or convalescent COVID-19. Sequenced: peripheral blood. The CDR3 bases are TGCGCCAGCAGCCTCGGGAGGGGCGCTGAGGGCTACACCTTC. Residues: CASSLGRGAEGYTF.